One sample yielded the 11 T cell receptor beta chains listed below, sequenced in a study of cytomegalovirus exposure and HLA in healthy donors. 60 Vbeta and 13 Jbeta primers were used in PCR. The protocol was immunoSEQ multiplex PCR, while the TCRdb copy is restricted to in-frame clones and leaves out a portion. Of under 300,000 clones listed, approximately 82% are singletons. The sample consisted of PBMCs. All receptors derive from a woman aged 60 to 75 in good health and CMV-seropositive.

The rearrangement uses TRBV9 and TRBJ2-2; 8 bases are a match to TRBD2. With V trimmed by 0 bases and J by 7 bases, 8 bases remained unmatched. The CDR3 totals 16 residues. CDR1 SGDLS and CDR2 YYNGEE come from the germline V gene. The DNA of the CDR3 is TGTGCCAGCAGCGTAGACCCGGGACTAGTCAGCGGGGAGCTGTTTTTT. Translation gives CASSVDPGLVSGELFF.

The chain uses TRBV7-4 and TRBJ2-1, with D perhaps matching TRBD1 (6 bases). This CDR3 is 14 amino acids long. Trimming took 4 bases from V and 2 from J, leaving 9 bases between them. In germline, CDR1 is SGHVT, CDR2 SQSDAQ. The CDR3 region has the DNA TGTGCCAGCAGCTGCGGACAGCCCTACAATGAGCAGTTCTTC. It yields the protein CASSCGQPYNEQFF.

The CDR3 reads CASSPGQGRSRVTEAFF. The CDR3 nucleotides are TGTGCCAGCAGCCCGGGACAGGGGAGGAGTCGGGTCACTGAAGCTTTCTTT. The genes are TRBV7-9 and TRBJ1-1; 10 nucleotides agree with TRBD1. There are 17 residues in the CDR3. Trimming removed 5 bases from V and 4 bases from J; junction bases left unmatched: 13. Germline lookup yields CDR1 SEHNR and CDR2 FQNEAQ (reference sequence).

This sequence joins TRBV11-2 and TRBJ2-7, with D possibly matching TRBD1 (5 bases). Germline V gene sequence: CDR1 SGHAT, CDR2 FQNNGV. V gave up 5 bases and J gave up 2 bases, with 19 bases separating them. The CDR3 has 16 amino acids. CDR3 loop: CASSQLTAQLTYEQYF. CDR3 bases: TGTGCCAGCAGCCAGCTGACAGCTCAATTAACCTACGAGCAGTACTTC.

The rearrangement uses TRBV6-5 and TRBJ2-5; TRBD1 aligns across 10 bases. The J call may be in error: the DNA end matches TRBJ2-7 better. Germline V CDR1 and CDR2: MNHEY, SVGAGI. The CDR3 is 15 amino acids. The CDR3 here is CASSYRDRGPYEQYF. DNA of the CDR3: TGTGCCAGCAGTTACCGGGACAGGGGTCCCTACGAGCAGTACTTC.

V usage is TRBV6-5 and J usage is TRBJ2-5; 9 bases are a match to TRBD1. The CDR3 totals 14 residues. Germline CDR1 MNHEY, CDR2 SVGAGI. The trim removed 2 bases at V and 2 bases at J, leaving 0 bases unmatched. CDR3 in amino acids: CASSYGTGQETQYF. The CDR3 DNA is TGTGCCAGCAGTTACGGGACAGGGCAAGAGACCCAGTACTTC.

The V and J genes are TRBV6-4 and TRBJ2-2, with 9 nucleotides matching TRBD2. The CDR3 runs 14 residues. Germline values: CDR1 MRHNA, CDR2 SNTAGT. The J segment lost 2 bases and the V segment lost 7 bases, leaving 2 bases of the junction unmatched. CDR3 nucleotide sequence: TGTGCCAGCAAGGGACTAGCTAACACCGGGGAGCTGTTTTTT. Its protein is CASKGLANTGELFF.

The rearrangement links TRBV2 to TRBJ2-2; TRBD2 might be the D (7 bases). The germline V and J ends were trimmed by 1 base and 2 bases, with 14 bases remaining between them. Germline loops: CDR1 SNHLY, CDR2 FYNNEI. The CDR3 contains 17 residues. The CDR3 DNA follows: TGTGCCAGCAGTGAAGGGGCACAGGGACTAAACACCGGGGAGCTGTTTTTT. Residues: CASSEGAQGLNTGELFF.

The V and J genes are TRBV18 and TRBJ2-2; 8 bases are shared with TRBD1. This CDR3 is built from 15 residues. The V gene end was trimmed by 5 bases and the J gene end by 3 bases; junction bases not matched to a gene: 5. The V gene's germline CDR1 is KGHSH and CDR2 LQKENI. CDR3 loop: CASSKGQADTGELFF. The CDR3 DNA reads as TGTGCCAGCTCAAAGGGACAGGCAGACACCGGGGAGCTGTTTTTT.

V usage is TRBV7-9 and J usage is TRBJ2-5, with 10 bases aligning to TRBD1. The CDR3 is 15 residues long. V dropped 5 bases and J dropped 5; count of bases not matched to a gene: 8. The germline gives CDR1 SEHNR, CDR2 FQNEAQ (reference sequence). In DNA, the CDR3 is TGTGCCAGCAGCCCTCCGGGACAGGGGAGGGAGACCCAGTACTTC. Its translation: CASSPPGQGRETQYF. The full variable domain, rest sourced from reference TRBV7-9 and TRBJ2-5, is DTGVSQNPRHKITKRGQNVTFRCDPISEHNRLYWYRQTLGQGPEFLTYFQNEAQLEKSRLLSDRFSAERPKGSFSTLEIQRTEQGDSAMYLCASSPPGQGRETQYFGPGTRLLVL.

This clone was picked up a small number of times. V and J are TRBV6-5 and TRBJ2-7; 7 bases are a match to TRBD2. Per germline, CDR1 MNHEY and CDR2 SVGAGI. V lost 9 bases to trimming and J lost 5 bases; unmatched junction nucleotides: 7. The CDR3 spans 12 residues. The CDR3 nucleotides are TGTGCCAGTCGGGGCACTAGCGACGAGCAGTACTTC. Residues: CASRGTSDEQYF.